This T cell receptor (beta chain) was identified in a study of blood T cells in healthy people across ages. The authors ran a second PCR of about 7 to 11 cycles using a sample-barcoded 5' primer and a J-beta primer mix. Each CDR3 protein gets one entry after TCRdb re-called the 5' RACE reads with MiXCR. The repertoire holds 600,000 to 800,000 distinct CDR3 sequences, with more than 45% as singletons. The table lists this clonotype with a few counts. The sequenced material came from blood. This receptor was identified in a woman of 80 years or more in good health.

The CDR3: CASSVTSSYEQYF. For the CDR3, the DNA is TGTGCCAGCAGTGTGACAAGCTCCTACGAGCAGTACTTC. The V gene is TRBV27, the J gene TRBJ2-7; D is unresolved. Germline V lookup: CDR1 MNHEY, CDR2 SMNVEV (reference sequence). The CDR3 sequence is 13 residues long. Trimming took off 5 bases at V and 0 bases at J, with 8 bases between the two ends.